This T cell receptor (beta chain) was documented in a study of regulatory T cells in long-lasting Graves disease. Specified time point: persistent/refractory GD, antithyroid drugs over 5 years with positive TRAb. There was RNA extracted from PBMCs, and the TCR library was made from it. The sample holds many counts of this clonotype. V lost 4 bases, J lost 14 bases, and 21 bases lay in between. The CDR3 has 14 amino acids. CDR1 MDHEN and CDR2 SYDVKM come from the germline V gene. Arm-PCR of CDR3 regions and iRepertoire HTBI primers were used to build TCR beta libraries. TCRdb used MiXCR to reprocess the multiplex PCR reads, holding one entry per CDR3 protein. The sample records hundreds of thousands of distinct CDR3 sequences, about 20% being singletons.

This rearrangement joins TRBV28 to TRBJ1-5; maybe TRBD1 (6 bases). This clonotype was sampled from a female donor with Graves disease. Sequences were derived from peripheral blood mononuclear cells (PBMCs), sampled when the disease was refractory, from a patient treated with antithyroid drugs. DNA of the CDR3: TGTGCCAGCAGTTCCCAAAGCGCGGGGGCTCGTAAGCATTTT. Its translation is CASSSQSAGARKHF.